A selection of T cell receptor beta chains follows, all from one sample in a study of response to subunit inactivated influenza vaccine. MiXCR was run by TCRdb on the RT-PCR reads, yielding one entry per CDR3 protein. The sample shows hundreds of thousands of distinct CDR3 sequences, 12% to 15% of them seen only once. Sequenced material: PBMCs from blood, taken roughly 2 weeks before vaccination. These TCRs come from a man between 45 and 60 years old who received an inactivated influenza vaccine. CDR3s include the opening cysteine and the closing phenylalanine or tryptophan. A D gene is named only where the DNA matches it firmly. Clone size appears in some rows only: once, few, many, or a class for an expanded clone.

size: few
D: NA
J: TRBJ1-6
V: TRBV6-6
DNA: TGTGCCAGCAGTTACGAGGTGCGTTCCCTCCACTTT
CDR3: CASSYEVRSLHF

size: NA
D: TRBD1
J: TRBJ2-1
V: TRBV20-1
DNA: TGCAGTGCTACAACAGGGGTGAGCTCCTACAATGAGCAGTTCTTC
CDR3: CSATTGVSSYNEQFF

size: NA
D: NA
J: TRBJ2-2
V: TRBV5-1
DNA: TGCGCCAGCAGCTTGACGGTTGGCGGGGAGCTGTTTTTT
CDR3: CASSLTVGGELFF

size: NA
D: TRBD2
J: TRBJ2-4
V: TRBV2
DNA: TGTGCCAGCATGGCTAGCGGTTCCCCTCAAGCCAAAAACATTCAGTACTTC
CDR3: CASMASGSPQAKNIQYF

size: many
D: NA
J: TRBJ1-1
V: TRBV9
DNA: TGTGCCAGCAGCGTAGTGGCAGGGCCGAACACTGAAGCTTTCTTT
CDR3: CASSVVAGPNTEAFF

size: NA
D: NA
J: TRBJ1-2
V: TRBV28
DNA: TGTGCCAGCAGTCCAGGAAGGGTGGAACGCTATGGCTACACCTTC
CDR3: CASSPGRVERYGYTF

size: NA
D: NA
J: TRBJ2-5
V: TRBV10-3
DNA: TGTGCCATCAGTCCAGGGGGGGAGACCCAGTACTTC
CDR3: CAISPGGETQYF

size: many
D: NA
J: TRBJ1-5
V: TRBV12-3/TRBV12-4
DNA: TGTGCCAGCAGCCGGGGGGCTCAGCCCCAGCATTTT
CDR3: CASSRGAQPQHF

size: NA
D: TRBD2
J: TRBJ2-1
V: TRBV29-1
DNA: TGCAGCGTTGAGGGACTAGCGGGATACAATGAGCAGTTCTTC
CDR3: CSVEGLAGYNEQFF

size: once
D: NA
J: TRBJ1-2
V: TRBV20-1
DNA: TGCTGTGCTAGAGATCGTTCGGCCCTCCGGAAGGTGGGTGGCTACACCTTC
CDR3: CCARDRSALRKVGGYTF

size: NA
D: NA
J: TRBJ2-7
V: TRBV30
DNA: TGTGCCTGGTTTACCTCGGAGCAGTACTTC
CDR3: CAWFTSEQYF

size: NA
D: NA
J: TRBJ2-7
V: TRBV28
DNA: TGTGCCAGCAGTTTTATCAGGGGCTCCTACGAGCAGTACTTC
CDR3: CASSFIRGSYEQYF

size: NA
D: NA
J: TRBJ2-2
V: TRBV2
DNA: TGTGCCAGCAGTGAAGCAGGGGCGCGCCGCACCGGGGAGCTGTTTTTT
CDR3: CASSEAGARRTGELFF

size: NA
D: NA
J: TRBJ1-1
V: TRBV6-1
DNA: TGTGCCAGCAGACCACGAGGGGGACTGCTGAACACTGAAGCTTTCTTT
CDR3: CASRPRGGLLNTEAFF

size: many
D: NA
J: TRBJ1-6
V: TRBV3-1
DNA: TGTGCCAGCAGCCAAGATTGGCAGGGGAAATCACCCCTCCACTTT
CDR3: CASSQDWQGKSPLHF

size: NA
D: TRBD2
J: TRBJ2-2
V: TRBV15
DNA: TGTGCCACCGGCGGGGGGGACACCGGGGAGCTGTTTTTT
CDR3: CATGGGDTGELFF

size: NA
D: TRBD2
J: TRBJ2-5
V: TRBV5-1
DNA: TGCGCCAGCAGCATAAGACTAGCGGGAACTCAAGAGACCCAGTACTTC
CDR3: CASSIRLAGTQETQYF

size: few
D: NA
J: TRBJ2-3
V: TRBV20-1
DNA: TGCAGTGCAGGGGTTTTACGAGATACGCAGTATTTT
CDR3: CSAGVLRDTQYF

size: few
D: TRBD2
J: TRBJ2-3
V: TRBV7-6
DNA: TGTGCCAGCAGCCGTACTAGCGAATACACAGATACGCAGTATTTT
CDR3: CASSRTSEYTDTQYF

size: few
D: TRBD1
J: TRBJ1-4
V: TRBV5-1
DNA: TGCGCCAGCGGGCAGGGGGCCGTAAATGAAAAACTGTTTTTT
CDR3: CASGQGAVNEKLFF

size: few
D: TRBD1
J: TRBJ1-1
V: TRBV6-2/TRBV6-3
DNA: TGTGCCAGCAGTTACTACGGGACAGGGGCTGCGAACACTGAAGCTTTCTTT
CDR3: CASSYYGTGAANTEAFF

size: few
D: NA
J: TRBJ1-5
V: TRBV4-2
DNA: TGTGCCAGCAGCCAAGGAGGACGGAGTAGCAATCAGCCCCAGCATTTT
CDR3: CASSQGGRSSNQPQHF

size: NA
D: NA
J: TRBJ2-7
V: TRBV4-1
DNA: TGCGCCAGCAGCCAAGAACAGGGACCAAGAGACGAGCAGTACTTC
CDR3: CASSQEQGPRDEQYF

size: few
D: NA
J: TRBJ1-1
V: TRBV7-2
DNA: TGTGCCAGCAGCTTAGGGGGATACACAAACACTGAAGCTTTCTTT
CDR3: CASSLGGYTNTEAFF

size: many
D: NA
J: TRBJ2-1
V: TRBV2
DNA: TGTGCCAGCAGTGAACCCCCGGGGGTCAAGATATACAATGAGCAGTTCTTC
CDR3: CASSEPPGVKIYNEQFF

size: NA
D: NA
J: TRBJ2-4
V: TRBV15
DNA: TGTGCCACCAGCCGAAGGTCAGCCAAAAACATTCAGTACTTC
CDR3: CATSRRSAKNIQYF

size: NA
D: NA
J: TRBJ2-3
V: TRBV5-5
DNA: TGTGCCAGCAGCCTTACTCCCTCGGATGGTACGCAGTATTTT
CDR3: CASSLTPSDGTQYF

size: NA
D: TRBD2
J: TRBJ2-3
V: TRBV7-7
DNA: TGTGCTAGCAGCCCCGGGGGGTCGAGAGACACAGATACGCAGTATTTT
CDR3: CASSPGGSRDTDTQYF

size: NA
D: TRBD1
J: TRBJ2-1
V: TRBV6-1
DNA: TGTGCCAGCAGGTCTCCGGGACAGGGAAAAAATGAGCAGTTCTTC
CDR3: CASRSPGQGKNEQFF

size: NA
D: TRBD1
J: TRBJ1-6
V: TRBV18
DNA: TGTGCCAGCTCACCGGGACAGGGAGGTTCTTCACCCCTCCACTTT
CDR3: CASSPGQGGSSPLHF

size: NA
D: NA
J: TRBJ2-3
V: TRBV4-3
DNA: TGCGCCAGCAGCGAGGGCGGGGCTAGCACAGATACGCAGTATTTT
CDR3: CASSEGGASTDTQYF

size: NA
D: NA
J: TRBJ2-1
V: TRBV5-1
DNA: TGCGCCAGCAGCTTTAGGGGGGACGACAATGAGCAGTTCTTC
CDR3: CASSFRGDDNEQFF

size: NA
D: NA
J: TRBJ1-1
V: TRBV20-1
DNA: TGCAGTGCTAGTCGCCCGAGGGGACTGAGGGCCTTGAACACTGAAGCTTTCTTT
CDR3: CSASRPRGLRALNTEAFF

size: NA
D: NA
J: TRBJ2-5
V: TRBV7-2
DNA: TGTGCCAGCACAGCACTTTCAGCATTAGAGACCCAGTACTTC
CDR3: CASTALSALETQYF

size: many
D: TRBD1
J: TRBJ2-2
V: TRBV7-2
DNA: TGTGCCAGCAGTTCTGACAGGGCCAGGGCCGGGGAGCTGTTTTTT
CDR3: CASSSDRARAGELFF

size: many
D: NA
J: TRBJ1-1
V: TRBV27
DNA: TGTGCCAGCAGTTTCGGCCCGAACACTGAAGCTTTCTTT
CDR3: CASSFGPNTEAFF

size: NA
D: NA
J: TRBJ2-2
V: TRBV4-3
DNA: TGCGCCAGCAGCCAAGATACTGACTGGGGCACCACCGGGGAGCTGTTTTTT
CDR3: CASSQDTDWGTTGELFF

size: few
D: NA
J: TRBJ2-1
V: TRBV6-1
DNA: TGTGCCAGCAGCCTTCTTTCGACTAGCTCCTACAATGAGCAGTTCTTC
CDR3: CASSLLSTSSYNEQFF

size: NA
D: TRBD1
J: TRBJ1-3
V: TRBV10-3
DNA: TGTGCCATCAGCGACTTGGGACAGGGGAGTAGAAACACCATATATTTT
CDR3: CAISDLGQGSRNTIYF

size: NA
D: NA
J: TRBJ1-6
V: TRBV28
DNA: TGTGCCGGAACTAAGGGGGGAAATTCACCCCTCCACTTT
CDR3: CAGTKGGNSPLHF

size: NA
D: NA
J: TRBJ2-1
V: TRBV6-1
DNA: TGTGCCAGCAGATCGCAGCTTTGGGGTACCGGTGAGCAGTTCTTC
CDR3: CASRSQLWGTGEQFF

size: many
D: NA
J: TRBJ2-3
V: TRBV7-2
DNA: TGTGCCAGCAGCTTAGATTCCGGGTTTAGCACAGATACGCAGTATTTT
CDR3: CASSLDSGFSTDTQYF

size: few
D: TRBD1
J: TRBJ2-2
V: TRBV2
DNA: TGTGCCAGCATTGGGACAGTGAACACCGGGGAGCTGTTTTTT
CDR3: CASIGTVNTGELFF